These 15 T cell receptor beta chains were sequenced from one sample in a study of beta chain features in type 1 diabetes. The study reverse transcribed the entire isolated RNA, so it sequenced expressed TCRB transcripts. Some clones are missing from TCRdb's copy, which holds only in-frame ones; the method was immunoSEQ multiplex PCR. The top ten hold approximately 6.7% of the sample, which has 250,000 to 350,000 clones, roughly 15% seen once. The material sequenced was central memory CD4+ T cells from blood. Source of these receptors: a man aged 25 to 40 in good health.

The rearrangement links TRBV6-6 to TRBJ2-7; TRBD1 or TRBD2 may be the D gene (5 bases each). Germline V CDR1 and CDR2: MNHNY, SVGAGI (reference sequence). V gave up 0 bases and J gave up 5 bases, with 14 bases separating them. This CDR3 comprises 15 residues. The CDR3 protein is CASSYSRQSGDEQYF. CDR3 sequence (DNA): TGTGCCAGCAGTTACTCCCGACAGAGCGGTGACGAGCAGTACTTC.

This clone was found many times. The chain carries TRBV5-1 and TRBJ2-7; 8 bases are a match to TRBD1. The ends lost 0 bases at V and 1 base at J; junction bases unmatched: 6. Germline loops: CDR1 SGHRS, CDR2 YFSETQ. This CDR3 contains 16 residues. The CDR3 coding sequence is TGCGCCAGCAGCTTGGCGGGACAGGACCCATCCTACGAGCAGTACTTC. This gives the protein CASSLAGQDPSYEQYF.

This chain uses TRBV5-5 with TRBJ2-5; D might be TRBD2 (5 bases). The ends were cut back, 4 bases at V and 2 bases at J, with 12 bases in the middle. The CDR3 is 14 amino acids. CDR1 and CDR2 (germline): SGHKS, YYEKEE (reference sequence). The chain's CDR3 is CASSRRGYQETQYF. The DNA for the CDR3 is TGTGCCAGCAGCCGCCGGGGATATCAAGAGACCCAGTACTTC. Filled out from reference TRBV5-5 and TRBJ2-5, the complete variable domain reads DAGVTQSPTHLIKTRGQQVTLRCSPISGHKSVSWYQQVLGQGPQFIFQYYEKEERGRGNFPDRFSARQFPNYSSELNVNALLLGDSALYLCASSRRGYQETQYFGPGTRLLVL.

This clone was detected a few times. A read error may account for a junction end that differs from germline. The same CDR3 can be traced to other DNA sequences in this sample. This chain connects TRBV7-9 to TRBJ2-6; 8 positions agree with TRBD1. This CDR3 contains 13 residues. Germline V gene sequence: CDR1 SEHNR, CDR2 FQNEAQ (reference sequence). The CDR3 DNA reads as TGCGCCAGCAGCCCTCAGACAGGGGCCTTCCTGACTTTC. It translates to CASSPQTGAFLTF.

This clone occurred a few times. The V gene is TRBV5-1, the J gene TRBJ1-6; TRBD1 aligns across 9 bases. The V segment lost 4 bases and the J segment 8 bases; nucleotides outside the gene matches: 10. Per germline, CDR1 SGHRS and CDR2 YFSETQ. This CDR3 spans 16 amino acids. DNA of the CDR3: TGCGCCAGCAGCAGGCGCCCGGGACAGGGTGATTCACCCCTCCACTTT. Translated, it gives CASSRRPGQGDSPLHF.

The V call is TRBV6-1, the J call TRBJ1-1, with D tentatively TRBD1 (5 bases). V lost 10 bases and J 4 bases, leaving 19 bases between the germline ends. CDR1 is MNHNS, CDR2 SASEGT, per germline. This CDR3 has 14 amino acids. CDR3 coding DNA: TGTGCCACTCGCGGGGCCAGGGACTTCACTGAAGCTTTCTTT. Protein product: CATRGARDFTEAFF.

This sequence joins TRBV7-2 and TRBJ2-3; 10 bases line up with TRBD1. This CDR3 is built from 15 residues. Unmatched junction bases numbered 3, after V lost 2 bases and J lost 4 bases. Germline V gene lookup returns CDR1 SGHTA and CDR2 FQGNSA. In DNA, the CDR3 is TGTGCCAGCAGCTTATCAGGGACAGGGGCAGATACGCAGTATTTT. Protein sequence: CASSLSGTGADTQYF.

This clone was seen a handful of times. The chain recombines TRBV6-5 with TRBJ2-7; the match to TRBD1 covers 7 bases. CDR1 is MNHEY, CDR2 SVGAGI, per germline. The CDR3 runs to 13 residues. V lost 5 bases, J lost 4 bases, and 5 bases stayed unmatched. CDR3 amino acids: CASSRGQVYEQYV. DNA for the CDR3: TGTGCCAGCAGTCGAGGACAGGTTTACGAGCAGTACGTC.

The chain is built from TRBV19 and TRBJ2-3; 8 nucleotides agree with TRBD2. Germline CDR1 LNHDA, CDR2 SQIVND (reference sequence). The CDR3 extends over 15 amino acids. J was trimmed by 5 bases and V by 2 bases; bases with no gene match: 6. CDR3 region: CASSIIAGLQDTQYF. The CDR3, as DNA: TGTGCCAGTAGTATAATAGCGGGACTTCAAGATACGCAGTATTTT.

This clone was seen at least ten times. The chain links TRBV7-2 to TRBJ2-7; 8 bases are a match to TRBD1. J gave up 3 bases and V 1 base, and 5 bases lay outside the gene matches. The CDR3 contains 15 residues. The germline V gene encodes CDR1 SGHTA and CDR2 FQGNSA. The CDR3 nucleotides read TGTGCCAGCAGCTTAGGTCCAGGGGGCTTCTACGAGCAGTACTTC. It translates to CASSLGPGGFYEQYF.

This clone was found many times. CDR3 amino acids: CASSPGTSGAVYF. For the CDR3, the DNA is TGTGCCAGCTCACCAGGGACTAGCGGGGCGGTGTACTTC. This rearrangement joins TRBV18 to TRBJ2-4, with TRBD2 matching over 13 bases. J gave up 15 bases and V 2 bases, and 4 bases lay outside the gene matches. The CDR3 extends over 13 amino acids. Germline assignment: CDR1 KGHSH and CDR2 LQKENI. Together with reference TRBV18 and TRBJ2-4, the CDR3 gives the full variable domain: NAGVMQNPRHLVRRRGQEARLRCSPMKGHSHVYWYRQLPEEGLKFMVYLQKENIIDESGMPKERFSAEFPKEGPSILRIQQVVRGDSAAYFCASSPGTSGAVYFGAGTRLSVL.

V usage is TRBV15 and J usage is TRBJ1-5; no clear D gene. There are 15 residues in the CDR3. With 1 base removed from V and 6 bases from J, the gap between germline ends came to 13 bases. Germline assignment: CDR1 LNHNV and CDR2 YYDKDF (reference sequence). CDR3 protein: CATSRATPDSQPQHF. The CDR3 region has the DNA TGTGCCACCAGCAGAGCGACACCCGATAGTCAGCCCCAGCATTTT. The full variable domain, completed using reference TRBV15 and TRBJ1-5, is DAMVIQNPRYQVTQFGKPVTLSCSQTLNHNVMYWYQQKSSQAPKLLFHYYDKDFNNEADTPDNFQSRRPNTSFCFLDIRSPGLGDTAMYLCATSRATPDSQPQHFGDGTRLSIL.

This clone was seen a handful of times. This sequence joins TRBV19 and TRBJ2-3; 8 nucleotides align to TRBD1. This CDR3 spans 18 amino acids. Germline-derived CDR1 and CDR2 are LNHDA and SQIVND (reference sequence). With V trimmed by 6 bases and J by 2 bases, 16 bases remained unmatched. CDR3: CASSELTGTGDFTDTQYF. The CDR3 region has the DNA TGTGCCAGTAGCGAGCTGACAGGGACAGGAGATTTCACAGATACGCAGTATTTT.

In DNA, the CDR3 is TGTGCCAGCAGTGAACAGGGAGTTTCGACGGACCGGTACTTC. Its translation is CASSEQGVSTDRYF. The gene calls are TRBV6-1 and TRBJ2-4, with D perhaps assigned TRBD1 or TRBD2 (5 bases each). In germline, CDR1 is MNHNS, CDR2 SASEGT. The CDR3 is 14 amino acids. The V end lost 2 bases, the J end lost 15 bases, and 20 bases lay between the germline ends.

This chain joins TRBV6-6 and TRBJ2-1, with D unclear. V shed 6 bases and J shed 13 bases, with 10 bases lying between them. CDR3 length: 10 amino acids. Germline assignment: CDR1 MNHNY and CDR2 SVGAGI (reference sequence). Here the CDR3 reads CASSLRTQFF. CDR3 DNA: TGTGCCAGCAGCCTAAGAACCCAGTTCTTC.